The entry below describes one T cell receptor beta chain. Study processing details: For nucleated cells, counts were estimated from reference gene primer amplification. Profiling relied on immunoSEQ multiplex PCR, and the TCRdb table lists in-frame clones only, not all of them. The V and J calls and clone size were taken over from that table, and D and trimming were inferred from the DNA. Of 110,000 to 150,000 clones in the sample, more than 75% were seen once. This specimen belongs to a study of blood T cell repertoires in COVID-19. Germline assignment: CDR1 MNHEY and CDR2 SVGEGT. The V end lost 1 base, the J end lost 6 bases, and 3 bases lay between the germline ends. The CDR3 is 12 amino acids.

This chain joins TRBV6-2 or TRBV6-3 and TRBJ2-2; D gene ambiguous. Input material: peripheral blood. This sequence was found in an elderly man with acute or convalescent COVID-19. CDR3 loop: CASSYFAGELFF. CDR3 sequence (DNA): TGTGCCAGCAGTTACTTCGCCGGGGAGCTGTTTTTT.